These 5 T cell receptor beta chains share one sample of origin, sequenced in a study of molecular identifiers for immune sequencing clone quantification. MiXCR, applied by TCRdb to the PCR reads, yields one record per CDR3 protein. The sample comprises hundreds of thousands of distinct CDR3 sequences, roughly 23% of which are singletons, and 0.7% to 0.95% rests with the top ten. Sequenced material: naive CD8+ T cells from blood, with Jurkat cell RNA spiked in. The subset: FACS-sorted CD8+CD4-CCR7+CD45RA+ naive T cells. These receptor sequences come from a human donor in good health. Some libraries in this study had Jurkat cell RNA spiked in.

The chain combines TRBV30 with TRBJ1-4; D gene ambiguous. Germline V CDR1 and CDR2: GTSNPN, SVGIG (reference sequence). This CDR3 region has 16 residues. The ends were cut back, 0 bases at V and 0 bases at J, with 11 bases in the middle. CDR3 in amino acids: CAWSVSLRATNEKLFF. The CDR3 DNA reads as TGTGCCTGGAGTGTGTCACTACGTGCAACTAATGAAAAACTGTTTTTT. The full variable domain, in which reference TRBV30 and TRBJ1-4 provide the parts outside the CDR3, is SQTIHQWPATLVQPVGSPLSLECTVEGTSNPNLYWYRQAAGRGLQLLFYSVGIGQISSEVPQNLSASRPQDRQFILSSKKLLLSDSGFYLCAWSVSLRATNEKLFFGSGTQLSVL.

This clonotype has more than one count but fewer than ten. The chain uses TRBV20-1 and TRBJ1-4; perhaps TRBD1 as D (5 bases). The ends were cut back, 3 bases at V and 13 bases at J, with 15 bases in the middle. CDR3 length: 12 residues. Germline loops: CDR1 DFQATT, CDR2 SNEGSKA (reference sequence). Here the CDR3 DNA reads TGCAGTGCTAGTGTTGGGTTGCAGGGACTGTTTTTT. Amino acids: CSASVGLQGLFF.

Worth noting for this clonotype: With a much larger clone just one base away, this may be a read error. The CDR3 is CSARGSTSGPPDTQYF. The CDR3 DNA reads TGCAGTGCTAGGGGATCGACTAGCGGCCCTCCAGATACGCAGTATTTT. The rearrangement links TRBV20-1 to TRBJ2-3; 9 positions match TRBD2. This CDR3 has 16 residues. The V and J ends lost 3 bases and 4 bases, in that order; junction bases with no gene match: 11. Germline V gene data show CDR1 as DFQATT and CDR2 as SNEGSKA (reference sequence).

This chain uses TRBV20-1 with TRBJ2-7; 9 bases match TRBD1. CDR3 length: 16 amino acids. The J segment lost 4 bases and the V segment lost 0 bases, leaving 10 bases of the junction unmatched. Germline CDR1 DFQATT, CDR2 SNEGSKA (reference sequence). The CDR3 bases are TGCAGTGCTAGAGATCAAGGGCAGGGGACAGGGTACGAGCAGTACTTC. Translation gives CSARDQGQGTGYEQYF.

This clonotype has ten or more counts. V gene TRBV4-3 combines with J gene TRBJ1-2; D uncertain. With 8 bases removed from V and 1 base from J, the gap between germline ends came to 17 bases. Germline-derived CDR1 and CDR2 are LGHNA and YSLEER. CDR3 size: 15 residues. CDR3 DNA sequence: TGCGCCAGCGGACGATCAGTGCAGAGTAACTATGGCTACACCTTC. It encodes CASGRSVQSNYGYTF.